This T cell receptor (beta chain) was identified in a study of PD-1 blockade in mismatch repair-deficient tumors. The TCR-sequenced patients were a few responders to pembrolizumab. Using immunoSEQ multiplex PCR, the repertoire was profiled, and TCRdb retains in-frame clones only, with some absent. In the table there are about 39,000 clones, approximately 80% of which are singletons. The specimen was PBMCs, collected 38 to 40 weeks after starting pembrolizumab. The receptor was isolated from an adult with mismatch repair-deficient cancer.

The CDR3 DNA reads TGTGCCAGCAGTCTGGGACAGGGGTATAGTGAGCAGTTCTTC. It is translated as CASSLGQGYSEQFF. J is TRBJ2-1 and V is TRBV6-1, with 10 bases identical to TRBD1. Germline values: CDR1 MNHNS, CDR2 SASEGT. V was pared by 5 bases and J by 9 bases, with 7 bases of the junction left unmatched. This CDR3 has 14 residues.